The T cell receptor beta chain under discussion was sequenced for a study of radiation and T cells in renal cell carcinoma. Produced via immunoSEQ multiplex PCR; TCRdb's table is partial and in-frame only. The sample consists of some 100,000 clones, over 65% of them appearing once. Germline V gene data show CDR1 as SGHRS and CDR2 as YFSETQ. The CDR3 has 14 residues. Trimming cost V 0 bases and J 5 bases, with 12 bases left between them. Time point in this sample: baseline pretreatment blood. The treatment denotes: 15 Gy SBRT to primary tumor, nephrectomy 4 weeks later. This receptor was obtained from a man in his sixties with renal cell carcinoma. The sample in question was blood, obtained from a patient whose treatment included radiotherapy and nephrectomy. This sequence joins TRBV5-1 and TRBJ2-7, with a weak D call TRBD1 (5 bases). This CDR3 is CASSLEAGWDEQYF. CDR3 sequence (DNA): TGCGCCAGCAGCTTGGAGGCAGGGTGGGACGAGCAGTACTTC.